The clone carrying this TCR beta chain was observed a handful of times. The V end lost 3 bases, the J end lost 6 bases, and 8 bases lay between the germline ends. CDR1 is KGHSH and CDR2 is LQKENI in the germline V gene. The CDR3 sequence is 12 residues long. Amplified TCR beta CDR3 regions derived from RNA transcripts. The HTBI primer set served for first-round RT-PCR of the TCR CDR3. In TCRdb, the multiplex PCR reads were re-called with MiXCR into one record per CDR3 protein. The sample includes roughly 700,000 distinct CDR3 sequences, 35% of them seen just once. The entry originates in a study of T cells in Graves' hyperthyroidism and ophthalmopathy.

The source material was blood. The sequence was obtained from a woman between 40 and 50 years old with Graves' hyperthyroidism. V gene TRBV18 combines with J gene TRBJ1-2; D not certain. CDR3 DNA: TGTGCCAGCTCACCGGAGAGGGATGGCTACACCTTC. Its protein product is CASSPERDGYTF.